These 13 T cell receptor beta chains were all obtained from the same sample, sequenced in a study of T cell responses to AZD1222 COVID-19 vaccine listed by TCRdb under 2021. Library preparation used the immunoSEQ multiplex PCR assay. TCRdb took over this immuneACCESS table, retaining in-frame rearrangements with V and J assigned. Such tables are incomplete; in checked studies, under half of the missing clones stem from an unresolved V gene, and the remainder is unexplained. Recorded for this sample are under 200,000 clones; around 92% of them occurred a single time. The ten largest clones capture approximately 1.4% of the sample. The time point label, read with the paper, signifies: baseline before first vaccination. This specimen was peripheral blood, taken on day 0 of AZD1222 vaccination. The receptors were sampled from an adult in good health.

V and J are TRBV3-1 (or the pseudogene TRBV3-2) and TRBJ1-5, with 11 bases matching TRBD1. The length of the CDR3 is 17 residues. V trimming: 0 bases; J trimming: 4 bases; junction bases outside the gene matches: 5. Looked up from germline, CDR1 is LGHDT and CDR2 is YNNKEL (reference sequence). The CDR3 bases are TGTGCCAGCAGCCAAGAACCTGGGGACAGGGGGAATCAGCCCCAGCATTTT. This translates into CASSQEPGDRGNQPQHF.

This chain uses TRBV10-3 with TRBJ2-3, with D possibly being TRBD1 (6 bases). Trimming removed 4 bases from V and 3 bases from J, with 11 bases in between. The CDR3 runs 14 residues. Germline CDR1 and CDR2: ENHRY and SYGVKD. CDR3 residues: CAISGLQGTDTQYF. CDR3 bases: TGTGCCATCAGTGGGTTACAGGGAACAGATACGCAGTATTTT.

The CDR3: CASSVGQAGNTIYF. CDR3 DNA sequence: TGTGCCAGCAGCGTGGGACAGGCTGGAAACACCATATATTTT. V and J are TRBV9 and TRBJ1-3; 8 bases agree with TRBD1. Germline V gene data show CDR1 as SGDLS and CDR2 as YYNGEE. Trimming cost V 2 bases and J 2 bases; bases outside gene matches: 0. This CDR3 is built from 14 residues.

This chain links TRBV3-1 (or the pseudogene TRBV3-2) with TRBJ2-7, with 7 bases lining up with TRBD1. Germline CDR1 is LGHDT and CDR2 is YNNKEL (reference sequence). The V segment lost 3 bases and the J segment 0 bases; nucleotides outside the gene matches: 5. There are 15 residues in the CDR3. The CDR3 protein is CASSHGQESSYEQYF. CDR3 bases: TGTGCCAGCAGCCACGGACAGGAAAGCTCCTACGAGCAGTACTTC.

The J gene is TRBJ2-5, the V gene TRBV18, with 7 bases lining up with TRBD1. This CDR3 comprises 14 residues. The germline V gene encodes CDR1 KGHSH and CDR2 LQKENI. V shed 0 bases and J 4 bases; nucleotides not matched to a gene: 2. This CDR3 reads CASSPPGQPETQYF. The CDR3 DNA reads TGTGCCAGCTCACCACCGGGACAGCCAGAGACCCAGTACTTC.

The gene calls are TRBV28 and TRBJ1-1, with D hard to call. V was shortened by 6 bases and J by 1 base, with 6 bases between the two germline ends. The length of the CDR3 is 12 residues. CDR1 and CDR2 (germline): MDHEN, SYDVKM. The CDR3 protein is CASRTGNTEAFF. CDR3 sequence (DNA): TGTGCCAGCAGGACGGGGAACACTGAAGCTTTCTTT.

The chain combines TRBV18 with TRBJ2-7; a possible D gene is TRBD1 (5 bases). V dropped 5 bases and J dropped 4 bases, with 12 bases sitting between them. The CDR3 runs to 13 residues. In germline, CDR1 is KGHSH, CDR2 LQKENI. This chain's CDR3 is CASSSAQGYEQYF. DNA of the CDR3: TGTGCCAGCTCATCAGCCCAGGGTTACGAGCAGTACTTC.

The V call is TRBV27, the J call TRBJ2-7, with 9 bases that match TRBD1. Germline assignment: CDR1 MNHEY and CDR2 SMNVEV (reference sequence). Germline trimming cut 2 bases from V and 3 bases from J; bases unmatched to any gene: 5. The CDR3 covers 15 residues. The CDR3 is CASSLVPDRGYEQYF. The CDR3, as DNA: TGTGCCAGCAGTTTAGTGCCGGACAGGGGCTACGAGCAGTACTTC.

The rearrangement uses TRBV5-4 and TRBJ1-4; TRBD1 agrees at 8 bases. This CDR3 region has 13 residues. From germline, CDR1 is SGHNT and CDR2 YYREEE (reference sequence). J lost 6 bases, V lost 4 bases, and 2 bases had no gene match. The CDR3 DNA is TGTGCCAGCAGCGTGACAGGGGATGAAAAACTGTTTTTT. Encoded protein: CASSVTGDEKLFF.

This clone was seen just once. The chain joins TRBV19 to TRBJ2-2; TRBD1 agrees at 7 bases. The CDR3 runs 15 residues. Germline loops: CDR1 LNHDA, CDR2 SQIVND (reference sequence). V shed 6 bases and J 4 bases; nucleotides not matched to a gene: 8. In DNA form, the CDR3 reads TGTGCCAGTAGCCCCACAGGGGCGGGCACCGGGGAGCTGTTTTTT. Translated, it gives CASSPTGAGTGELFF.

The genes are TRBV6-5 and TRBJ2-7; 12 bases are a match to TRBD2. The junction had 9 bases not matched to a gene; V was cut back by 10 bases and J by 5 bases. Germline V gene sequence: CDR1 MNHEY, CDR2 SVGAGI. The CDR3 has 14 residues. CDR3 DNA sequence: TGTGCCACTCCGACTAGCGGGGGTAGGGACGAGCAGTACTTC. This translates into CATPTSGGRDEQYF.

The chain recombines TRBV4-1 with TRBJ2-4, with D perhaps assigned TRBD1 or TRBD2 (6 bases each). The CDR3 covers 15 residues. Germline V gene lookup returns CDR1 MGHRA and CDR2 YSYEKL. The ends were cut back, 0 bases at V and 7 bases at J, with 13 bases in the middle. The CDR3 loop is CASSQDGGRGNIQYF. The CDR3 DNA sequence: TGCGCCAGCAGCCAAGATGGGGGGCGCGGGAACATTCAGTACTTC.

This clone came up once. The V call is TRBV9, the J call TRBJ1-5; 7 bases map to TRBD1. The CDR3 runs to 15 residues. Germline CDR1 is SGDLS and CDR2 is YYNGEE. V lost 0 bases to trimming and J lost 5 bases; unmatched junction nucleotides: 5. In DNA, the CDR3 is TGTGCCAGCAGCGTAGACGGACAGGCGGATCAGCCCCAGCATTTT. Translated: CASSVDGQADQPQHF.